This T cell receptor (beta chain) was recovered during a study of blood T cells in healthy people across ages. This CDR3 is built from 16 residues. V gave up 6 bases and J gave up 0 bases; unmatched junction bases: 3. Germline CDR1 and CDR2: SGHAT and FQNNGV. The table lists this clonotype with many counts. A second PCR, run for about 7 to 11 cycles, used a sample-barcoded 5' primer plus a J-beta primer mix. Researchers report that a template-switch adaptor with 12 random nucleotides tagged each cDNA molecule. No fewer than 3 million CDR3-containing paired-end reads came from each sample. TCRdb re-called the 5' RACE reads with MiXCR, one entry per CDR3 protein. The table shows approximately 900,000 distinct CDR3 sequences, with 25% to 35% occurring only once. Another study also made use of these data, one on T cells of mothers and their children.

This clonotype was obtained from a woman aged 40 to 50 in good health. The specimen sequenced was blood. The J gene is TRBJ2-1, the V gene TRBV11-2; TRBD2 matches 12 bases. The CDR3 sequence: CASSTSGGSSYNEQFF. The CDR3 nucleotides are TGTGCCAGCAGTACTAGCGGGGGGAGCTCCTACAATGAGCAGTTCTTC.